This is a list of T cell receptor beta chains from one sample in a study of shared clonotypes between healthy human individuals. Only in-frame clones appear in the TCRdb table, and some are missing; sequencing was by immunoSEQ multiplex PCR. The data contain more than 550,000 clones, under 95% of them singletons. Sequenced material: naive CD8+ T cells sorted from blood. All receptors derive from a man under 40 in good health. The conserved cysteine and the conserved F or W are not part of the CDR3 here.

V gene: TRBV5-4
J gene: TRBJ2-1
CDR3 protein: ASQDRDNYNEQF

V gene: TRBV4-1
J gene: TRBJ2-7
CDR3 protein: ASSQDSSSAYEQY

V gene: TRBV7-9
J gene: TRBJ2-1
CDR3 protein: ASSLAADIYYNEQF

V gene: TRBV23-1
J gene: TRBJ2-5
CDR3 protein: ASRDRGETQY

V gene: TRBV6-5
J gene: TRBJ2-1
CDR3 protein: ASTKLAGEGNEQF

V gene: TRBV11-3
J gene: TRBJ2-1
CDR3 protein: ASSATYKSGASPNEQF

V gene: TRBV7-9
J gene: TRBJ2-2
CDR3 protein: ASSPRDSRTGELF

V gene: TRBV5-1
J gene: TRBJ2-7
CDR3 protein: ASSLRGQAYEQY

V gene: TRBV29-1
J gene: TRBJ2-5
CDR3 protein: SVAGSLMTSGVKQTQY

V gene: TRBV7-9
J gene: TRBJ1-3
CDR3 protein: ASSSPPSWHTIY

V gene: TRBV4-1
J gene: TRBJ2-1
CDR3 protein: ASSQDGSGVSSHNEQF

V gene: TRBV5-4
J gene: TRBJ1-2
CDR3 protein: ASSQEGREGRDGYT

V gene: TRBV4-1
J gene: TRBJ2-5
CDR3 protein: ASSQGDIQETQY

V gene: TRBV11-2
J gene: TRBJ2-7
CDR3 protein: ASSLGVAGVYEQY

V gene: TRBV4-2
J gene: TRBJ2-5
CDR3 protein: ASSQLEGLAGQETQY

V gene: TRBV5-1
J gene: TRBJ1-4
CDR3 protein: ASSPGQGNEKLF

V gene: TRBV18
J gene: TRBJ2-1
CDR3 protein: ASSLSRNFYNEQF

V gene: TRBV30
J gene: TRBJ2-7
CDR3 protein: ALVNLGGESSYEQY